This TCR beta chain was sequenced in a study of blood T cell repertoires in COVID-19. Whole-study context: PBMCs, B-cell-depleted T cells, or T cells provided the cDNA or gDNA that made up the material.

Germline loops: CDR1 LGHDT, CDR2 YNNKEL (reference sequence). V shed 8 bases and J shed 7 bases, with 15 bases lying between them. The CDR3 extends over 14 amino acids. This clone has more than one count but fewer than ten. The protocol was immunoSEQ multiplex PCR, while the TCRdb copy is restricted to in-frame clones and leaves out a portion. This sample has around 210,000 clones, with around nine tenths found just once. This receptor was identified in a man in his fifties or sixties with COVID-19, enrolled during active disease. The chain combines TRBV3-1 (or the pseudogene TRBV3-2) with TRBJ1-6, with D perhaps TRBD1 (6 bases). What was sequenced was peripheral blood. The CDR3 here is CASQDRDTNSPLHF. In nucleotides, the CDR3 is TGTGCCAGCCAAGACCGGGACACAAATTCACCCCTCCACTTT.